This record looks at one T cell receptor (beta chain) sequence and its context. Clones were sequenced by immunoSEQ multiplex PCR, and TCRdb holds only the in-frame ones, with some missing. The sample has around 61,000 clones, around 91% seen once. The data originate from a study of T cell changes during pregnancy in multiple sclerosis. CDR1 is MDHEN and CDR2 is SYDVKM in the germline V gene. V was clipped by 6 bases and J by 1 base, with 10 bases between them. This CDR3 is built from 14 residues. The sequence was collected from a female donor in good health, enrolled as a control in a pregnancy study. Source: peripheral blood, taken in the third trimester of pregnancy. The rearrangement joins TRBV28 to TRBJ1-3; D possibly corresponds to TRBD1 (5 bases). In DNA, the CDR3 is TGTGCCAGCAGCTCGACAGTTTCTGGAAACACCATATATTTT. This gives the protein CASSSTVSGNTIYF.